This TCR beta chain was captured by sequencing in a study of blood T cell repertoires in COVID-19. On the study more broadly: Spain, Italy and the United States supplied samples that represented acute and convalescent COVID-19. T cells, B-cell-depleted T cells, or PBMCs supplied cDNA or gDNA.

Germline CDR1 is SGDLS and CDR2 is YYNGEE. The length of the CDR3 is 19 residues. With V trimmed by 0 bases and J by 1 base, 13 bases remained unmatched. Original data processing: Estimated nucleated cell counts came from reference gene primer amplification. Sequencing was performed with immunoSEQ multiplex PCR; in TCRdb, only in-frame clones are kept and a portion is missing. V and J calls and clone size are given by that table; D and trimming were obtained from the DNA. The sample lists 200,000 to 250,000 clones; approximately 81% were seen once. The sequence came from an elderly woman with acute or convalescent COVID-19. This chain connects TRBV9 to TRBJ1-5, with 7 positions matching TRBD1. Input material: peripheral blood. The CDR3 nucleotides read TGTGCCAGCAGCGTAGAGGGGGAGGAGGGGGCGATGAGCAATCAGCCCCAGCATTTT. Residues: CASSVEGEEGAMSNQPQHF.